These 8 T cell receptor beta chains were all obtained from the same sample, sequenced in a study of read filtering for tumor transcriptome and immune sequencing. From 400 to 450 ng of RNA, a library with molecular barcoded alpha/delta and beta/gamma adaptors was made. TCRdb reanalysed the reads using MiXCR and keeps one entry per CDR3 protein. The data show about 39,000 distinct CDR3 sequences, 13% to 15% seen once. The specimen was a population of CD138-negative cells sorted from bone marrow. Receptors were obtained from a donor at least 40 years old with multiple myeloma.

Notes on this clonotype: One end of the junction fails to match germline, which may point to a read error. This rearrangement joins TRBV2 to TRBJ2-1; D might be TRBD2 (6 bases). CDR1 and CDR2 (germline): SNHLY, FYNNEI. This CDR3 has 14 residues. The CDR3 DNA sequence: TGTGCTAGCACATTACCGGGAGCTGACAATGAGCAGTTCTTC. The encoded protein is CASTLPGADNEQFF. Full variable domain (missing parts from reference TRBV2 and TRBJ2-1): EPEVTQTPSHQVTQMGQEVILRCVPISNHLYFYWYRQILGQKVEFLVSFYNNEISEKSEIFDDQFSVERPDGSNFTLKIRSTKLEDSAMYFCASTLPGADNEQFFGPGTRLTVL.

In the case of this clonotype: This likely reflects a read error, since a far larger clone is one base away. The CDR3 protein is CASSRTGDSNQSQHF. As DNA, the CDR3 is TGTGCCAGCAGTCGGACAGGTGATAGCAATCAGTCCCAGCATTTT. The V gene is TRBV12-3 or TRBV12-4, the J gene TRBJ1-5, with 7 bases that match TRBD1. The CDR3 length is 15 residues.

Note on this clonotype: A far larger clone lies a single base away; this is likely a read error. This likely comes from a read error, as the CDR3 has no conserved phenylalanine or tryptophan at its end. The chain employs TRBV4-3 and TRBJ1-1, with TRBD1 matching over 9 bases. Trimming at V came to 5 bases and at J to 4 bases, leaving 11 bases not matched to a gene. Germline loops: CDR1 LGHNA, CDR2 YSLEER. The CDR3 loop spans 16 amino acids. The CDR3 DNA sequence: TGCGCCAGCAGCATACGGGACAGGGCTTTCCGCACTGAAGCTTTCTGT. It translates to CASSIRDRAFRTEAFC.

This clonotype has a count of ten or more. V gene TRBV10-3 combines with J gene TRBJ1-1; D is unresolved. Trimming removed 6 bases from V and 0 bases from J, with 8 bases in between. Looked up from germline, CDR1 is ENHRY and CDR2 is SYGVKD. The CDR3 covers 13 residues. The CDR3 DNA reads TGTGCCATCAGCGGGCCAATGAACACTGAAGCTTTCTTT. Its translation: CAISGPMNTEAFF.

As for this clonotype: One end of the junction is discordant with germline, which a read error may explain. This rearrangement joins TRBV28 to TRBJ1-1, with D unclear. Germline V lookup: CDR1 MDHEN, CDR2 SYDVKM. The CDR3 consists of 13 residues. The CDR3 loop reads CASSSAGNTDAFF. The CDR3 DNA follows: TGTGCCAGCAGTTCCGCAGGCAACACTGATGCTTTCTTT.

In its sample, this clonotype was seen a few times. This rearrangement joins TRBV5-1 to TRBJ1-1, with a tentative D call TRBD1 (6 bases). Trimming cost V 4 bases and J 1 base, with 14 bases left between them. Germline lookup yields CDR1 SGHRS and CDR2 YFSETQ. The CDR3 is made up of 15 amino acids. The CDR3 loop reads CASSPEGHKNTEAFF. The CDR3 coding sequence is TGCGCCAGCAGCCCAGAGGGACACAAGAACACTGAAGCTTTCTTT.

This clonotype was recorded at least ten times. The chain recombines TRBV5-1 with TRBJ1-3, with D unclear. Between the trimmed V and J ends, which lost 2 bases and 8 bases, there was a span of 14 bases. The CDR3 totals 14 residues. Per germline, CDR1 SGHRS and CDR2 YFSETQ. The DNA for the CDR3 is TGCGCCAGCAGCTTTTCGGGCGTCGTAGACACCATATATTTT. Translated: CASSFSGVVDTIYF.

This clonotype was seen at least ten times. This chain links TRBV7-9 with TRBJ2-5; 8 bases align to TRBD1. This CDR3 contains 14 residues. Germline CDR1 reads SEHNR; CDR2 reads FQNEAQ (reference sequence). The junction had 6 bases not matched to a gene; V was cut back by 4 bases and J by 5 bases. The CDR3: CASSYQGAGETQYF. The CDR3 DNA reads TGTGCCAGCAGCTATCAGGGGGCCGGGGAGACCCAGTACTTC. The variable domain in full, completed from reference TRBV7-9 and TRBJ2-5, reads DTGVSQNPRHKITKRGQNVTFRCDPISEHNRLYWYRQTLGQGPEFLTYFQNEAQLEKSRLLSDRFSAERPKGSFSTLEIQRTEQGDSAMYLCASSYQGAGETQYFGPGTRLLVL.